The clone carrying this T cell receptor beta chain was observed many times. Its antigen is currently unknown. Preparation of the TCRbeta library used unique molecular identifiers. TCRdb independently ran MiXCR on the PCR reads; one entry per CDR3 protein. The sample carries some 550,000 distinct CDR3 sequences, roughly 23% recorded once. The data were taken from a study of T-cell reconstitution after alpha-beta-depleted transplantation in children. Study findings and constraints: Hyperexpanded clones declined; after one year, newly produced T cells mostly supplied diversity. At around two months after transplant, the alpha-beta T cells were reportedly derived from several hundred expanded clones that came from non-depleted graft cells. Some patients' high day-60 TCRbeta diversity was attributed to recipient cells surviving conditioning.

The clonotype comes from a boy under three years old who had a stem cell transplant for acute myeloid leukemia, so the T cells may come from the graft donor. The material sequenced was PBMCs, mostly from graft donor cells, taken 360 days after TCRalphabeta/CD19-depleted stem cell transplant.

The CDR3 nucleotides read TGTGCCAGCAGCACCCGGACTAGCTTTACAGATACGCAGTATTTT. Amino acids: CASSTRTSFTDTQYF. The chain employs TRBV11-3 and TRBJ2-3, with 8 nucleotides matching TRBD2. Germline V gives CDR1 SGHNT, CDR2 YENEEA. CDR3 length equals 15 residues. Trimming removed 5 bases from V and 3 bases from J; junction bases left unmatched: 7.